The next 18 T cell receptor beta chains were all read from a single sample in a study of T cell changes during pregnancy in multiple sclerosis. Sequencing used immunoSEQ multiplex PCR; TCRdb keeps in-frame clones, though not all of them. The table records some 64,000 clones, approximately 92% of them present only once. Sequences were derived from peripheral blood, sampled in the first trimester of pregnancy. The origin of the receptors is a female donor with multiple sclerosis, enrolled in a pregnancy study.

The rearrangement uses TRBV15 and TRBJ1-3, with no clear D. The CDR3 runs to 15 residues. V lost 0 bases and J lost 0, with 6 bases in between. Germline assignment: CDR1 LNHNV and CDR2 YYDKDF (reference sequence). The CDR3 sequence is CATSRDLLSGNTIYF. In nucleotides, the CDR3 is TGTGCCACCAGCAGAGACCTCCTCTCTGGAAACACCATATATTTT. The full variable domain, rest sourced from reference TRBV15 and TRBJ1-3, is DAMVIQNPRYQVTQFGKPVTLSCSQTLNHNVMYWYQQKSSQAPKLLFHYYDKDFNNEADTPDNFQSRRPNTSFCFLDIRSPGLGDTAMYLCATSRDLLSGNTIYFGEGSWLTVV.

The genes are TRBV19 and TRBJ2-6, with 7 bases identical to TRBD1. This CDR3 contains 16 residues. Germline lookup yields CDR1 LNHDA and CDR2 SQIVND (reference sequence). V dropped 5 bases and J dropped 3; count of bases not matched to a gene: 7. The CDR3 region has the DNA TGTGCCAGTAGTTACACAGGGGCTGGTGGGGCCAACGTCCTGACTTTC. As protein: CASSYTGAGGANVLTF.

This clone was seen only a few times. The rearrangement links TRBV15 to TRBJ2-2; D may be TRBD2 (6 bases). There are 14 residues in the CDR3. Looked up from germline, CDR1 is LNHNV and CDR2 is YYDKDF (reference sequence). The germline V and J ends were trimmed by 3 bases and 4 bases, with 9 bases remaining between them. This CDR3 reads CATSSGSATGELFF. CDR3 in DNA: TGTGCCACCAGCAGCGGGAGCGCCACCGGGGAGCTGTTTTTT. The whole variable domain, filled in from reference TRBV15 and TRBJ2-2, reads DAMVIQNPRYQVTQFGKPVTLSCSQTLNHNVMYWYQQKSSQAPKLLFHYYDKDFNNEADTPDNFQSRRPNTSFCFLDIRSPGLGDTAMYLCATSSGSATGELFFGEGSRLTVL.

This rearrangement joins TRBV27 to TRBJ2-7; D perhaps matches TRBD2 (6 bases). The CDR3 has 13 amino acids. Germline V gives CDR1 MNHEY, CDR2 SMNVEV (reference sequence). Trimming removed 4 bases from V and 9 bases from J, with 16 bases in between. CDR3 sequence: CASSSLLTSVQYF. CDR3 coding DNA: TGTGCCAGCAGTTCCCTTTTGACTAGTGTGCAGTACTTC.

V is TRBV28 and J is TRBJ1-1; D possibly corresponds to TRBD1 (5 bases). CDR1 MDHEN and CDR2 SYDVKM come from the germline V gene. V was trimmed by 6 bases and J by 6 bases, leaving 23 bases between them. The CDR3 has 16 amino acids. The CDR3 here is CASSTKAQGGFAEAFF. The CDR3 DNA reads as TGTGCCAGCAGCACAAAAGCTCAGGGAGGTTTCGCTGAAGCTTTCTTT. Supplemented by reference TRBV28 and TRBJ1-1, the full variable domain reads DVKVTQSSRYLVKRTGEKVFLECVQDMDHENMFWYRQDPGLGLRLIYFSYDVKMKEKGDIPEGYSVSREKKERFSLILESASTNQTSMYLCASSTKAQGGFAEAFFGQGTRLTVV.

This chain joins TRBV5-6 and TRBJ2-1, with TRBD2 as a possible D gene (6 bases). This CDR3 is 12 amino acids long. Trimming cost V 5 bases and J 11 bases, with 14 bases left between them. Per the germline V gene, CDR1 is SGHDT and CDR2 is YYEEEE. CDR3 nucleotide sequence: TGTGCCAGCAGGGGGGTGGGCGGGAAGCAGTTCTTC. Its translation: CASRGVGGKQFF. Full variable domain (missing parts from reference TRBV5-6 and TRBJ2-1): DAGVTQSPTHLIKTRGQQVTLRCSPKSGHDTVSWYQQALGQGPQFIFQYYEEEERQRGNFPDRFSGHQFPNYSSELNVNALLLGDSALYLCASRGVGGKQFFGPGTRLTVL.

The V call is TRBV7-3, the J call TRBJ2-3; D remains ambiguous. Germline-derived CDR1 and CDR2 are SGHTA and FQGTGA. The CDR3 loop spans 15 amino acids. The V end was cut by 2 bases, the J end by 1 base, with 10 bases between. Here the CDR3 reads CASSLPRSGTDTQYF. The CDR3 nucleotides are TGTGCCAGCAGCTTACCCCGCTCGGGCACAGATACGCAGTATTTT.

The chain combines TRBV28 with TRBJ2-1, with D unresolved. This CDR3 has 13 residues. CDR1 is MDHEN, CDR2 SYDVKM, per germline. The ends were cut back, 2 bases at V and 3 bases at J, with 5 bases in the middle. CDR3 nucleotide sequence: TGTGCCAGCAGTTTACCCCTCTACAATGAGCAGTTCTTC. Its protein is CASSLPLYNEQFF.

The chain uses TRBV7-9 and TRBJ2-7; 9 bases are shared with TRBD2. After removal of 5 bases from V and 0 bases from J, the junction contained 14 bases not matched to a gene. Germline V CDR1 and CDR2: SEHNR, FQNEAQ (reference sequence). The CDR3 is 18 residues long. CDR3 nucleotide sequence: TGTGCCAGCAGCCCGCGGCTTAACTTTAGCGGGAGCTCCTACGAGCAGTACTTC. This gives the protein CASSPRLNFSGSSYEQYF.

This clone was recorded a few times. CDR3: CASSLTRTGTYGYTF. Here the CDR3 DNA reads TGTGCCAGCAGCTTAACCAGGACAGGTACCTATGGCTACACCTTC. V and J are TRBV7-3 and TRBJ1-2, with 7 positions matching TRBD1. This CDR3 is 15 amino acids long. V shed 0 bases, J shed 4 bases, and the junction held 5 bases outside the gene matches. The germline V gene encodes CDR1 SGHTA and CDR2 FQGTGA.

V is TRBV4-1 and J is TRBJ2-7; D possibly corresponds to TRBD1 (7 bases). V was pared by 0 bases and J by 3 bases, with 27 bases between. The CDR3 consists of 20 residues. Germline V gene data show CDR1 as MGHRA and CDR2 as YSYEKL. The CDR3 nucleotides are TGCGCCAGCAGCCAAGACCCTCCCTTAGGGAGGTCAGGGGGATACTACGAGCAGTACTTC. It specifies CASSQDPPLGRSGGYYEQYF.

This chain connects TRBV6-6 to TRBJ2-5; 10 positions match TRBD2. J gave up 5 bases and V 9 bases, and 9 bases lay outside the gene matches. The CDR3 is made up of 14 amino acids. Germline assignment: CDR1 MNHNY and CDR2 SVGAGI (reference sequence). CDR3 nucleotides: TGTGCCAGTCTAAGCGGGAGGGCCAGTGAGACCCAGTACTTC. It codes for CASLSGRASETQYF.

This clone was picked up one time. This rearrangement joins TRBV9 to TRBJ2-3, with TRBD2 identical over 14 bases. Trimming removed 4 bases from V and 1 base from J; junction bases left unmatched: 14. This CDR3 is built from 20 residues. Germline CDR1 is SGDLS and CDR2 is YYNGEE. This CDR3 reads CASSPRGGTSGSLGTDTQYF. CDR3 coding DNA: TGTGCCAGCAGCCCCCGGGGGGGGACTAGCGGGAGTTTGGGCACAGATACGCAGTATTTT.

This chain joins TRBV6-1 and TRBJ2-2; D remains ambiguous. The length of the CDR3 is 15 residues. Trimming left V 1 base short and J 4 bases short, with 10 bases between. Per the germline V gene, CDR1 is MNHNS and CDR2 is SASEGT. In DNA form, the CDR3 reads TGTGCCAGCAGTGAAGGGCTAGTGTTCACCGGGGAGCTGTTTTTT. Translating it yields CASSEGLVFTGELFF.

The chain carries TRBV9 and TRBJ2-7, with a weak D call TRBD1 (6 bases). The CDR3 has 14 amino acids. The ends were cut back, 4 bases at V and 2 bases at J, with 13 bases in the middle. Germline lookup yields CDR1 SGDLS and CDR2 YYNGEE. CDR3 nucleotide sequence: TGTGCCAGCAGCCCCCTCGGGACAACCTACGAGCAGTACTTC. Its protein product is CASSPLGTTYEQYF.

With regard to this clone: One junction end does not reproduce the germline sequence, and a read error may be involved. This chain uses TRBV5-4 with TRBJ1-1; unclear D gene. Germline V gene lookup returns CDR1 SGHNT and CDR2 YYREEE (reference sequence). The CDR3 contains 14 residues. DNA for the CDR3: TGCGCCAGCAGCGATAACAATGAGAACACTGAAGCTTTCTTT. It yields the protein CASSDNNENTEAFF.

The chain combines TRBV7-2 with TRBJ1-5; 7 bases agree with TRBD1. This CDR3 has 14 residues. CDR1 is SGHTA and CDR2 is FQGNSA in the germline V gene. Trimming at V came to 5 bases and at J to 6 bases, leaving 7 bases not matched to a gene. Here the CDR3 reads CASSPDRWGQPQHF. The CDR3 DNA follows: TGTGCCAGCAGCCCGGACAGGTGGGGTCAGCCCCAGCATTTT. The whole variable domain, remainder taken from reference TRBV7-2 and TRBJ1-5, is GAGVSQSPSNKVTEKGKDVELRCDPISGHTALYWYRQSLGQGLEFLIYFQGNSAPDKSGLPSDRFSAERTGGSVSTLTIQRTQQEDSAVYLCASSPDRWGQPQHFGDGTRLSIL.

This rearrangement joins TRBV11-2 to TRBJ1-1; D perhaps matches TRBD1 (5 bases). CDR1 is SGHAT, CDR2 FQNNGV, per germline. The CDR3 is made up of 14 amino acids. Trimming pared 3 bases from V and 4 bases from J, leaving 12 bases between. In DNA form, the CDR3 reads TGTGCCAGCAGCTTCGGGGGGGACGGCACTGAAGCTTTCTTT. Protein product: CASSFGGDGTEAFF.